The 5 T cell receptor beta chains given below trace back to one sample, sequenced in a study of cytomegalovirus exposure and HLA in healthy donors. The PCR used 60 Vbeta and 13 Jbeta primers. Assay: immunoSEQ multiplex PCR; the TCRdb copy retains only in-frame clones and omits some. Of around 150,000 clones listed, roughly nine tenths were seen once; the top ten hold over 0.8%. Sequenced material: PBMCs. The receptors shown here come from a young woman in good health and CMV-seronegative.

The rearrangement uses TRBV5-1 and TRBJ2-2; 10 bases map to TRBD1. V shed 1 base, J shed 7 bases, and the junction held 7 bases outside the gene matches. The CDR3 totals 16 residues. Germline V gene data show CDR1 as SGHRS and CDR2 as YFSETQ. In DNA, the CDR3 is TGCGCCAGCAGCTTGACGGGACAGGGGTTTAACGGGGAGCTGTTTTTT. Residues: CASSLTGQGFNGELFF.

This sequence joins TRBV27 and TRBJ2-1, with unresolved D. Deletions cut 3 bases from V and 3 bases from J, with 6 bases between. Per the germline V gene, CDR1 is MNHEY and CDR2 is SMNVEV (reference sequence). The CDR3 extends over 13 amino acids. The CDR3 is CASSFPHYNEQFF. The CDR3 region has the DNA TGTGCCAGCAGTTTTCCCCACTACAATGAGCAGTTCTTC.

The chain couples TRBV4-3 to TRBJ1-4; D uncertain. Looked up from germline, CDR1 is LGHNA and CDR2 is YSLEER. V was pared by 0 bases and J by 13 bases, with 15 bases between. This CDR3 spans 14 amino acids. This CDR3 is CASSQDPGSVILFF. The CDR3 nucleotides are TGCGCCAGCAGCCAAGATCCGGGGTCAGTGATACTGTTTTTT.

The chain has TRBV11-2 and TRBJ2-7; no firm D call. The CDR3 is 15 residues long. The V gene lost 0 bases and the J gene lost 3 bases, with 12 bases spanning the gap. Germline V gives CDR1 SGHAT, CDR2 FQNNGV. In nucleotides, the CDR3 is TGTGCCAGCAGCTTAGATCGCGAATTCATCTACGAGCAGTACTTC. Translation: CASSLDREFIYEQYF.

The gene calls are TRBV4-1 and TRBJ2-7, with D possibly TRBD2 on 7 matching bases. This CDR3 is 15 amino acids long. Trimming took off 3 bases at V and 2 bases at J, with 14 bases between the two ends. Germline CDR1 is MGHRA and CDR2 is YSYEKL. The CDR3 sequence is CASSHLRGGAYEQYF. The CDR3 DNA follows: TGCGCCAGCAGCCACCTAAGGGGGGGGGCCTACGAGCAGTACTTC.